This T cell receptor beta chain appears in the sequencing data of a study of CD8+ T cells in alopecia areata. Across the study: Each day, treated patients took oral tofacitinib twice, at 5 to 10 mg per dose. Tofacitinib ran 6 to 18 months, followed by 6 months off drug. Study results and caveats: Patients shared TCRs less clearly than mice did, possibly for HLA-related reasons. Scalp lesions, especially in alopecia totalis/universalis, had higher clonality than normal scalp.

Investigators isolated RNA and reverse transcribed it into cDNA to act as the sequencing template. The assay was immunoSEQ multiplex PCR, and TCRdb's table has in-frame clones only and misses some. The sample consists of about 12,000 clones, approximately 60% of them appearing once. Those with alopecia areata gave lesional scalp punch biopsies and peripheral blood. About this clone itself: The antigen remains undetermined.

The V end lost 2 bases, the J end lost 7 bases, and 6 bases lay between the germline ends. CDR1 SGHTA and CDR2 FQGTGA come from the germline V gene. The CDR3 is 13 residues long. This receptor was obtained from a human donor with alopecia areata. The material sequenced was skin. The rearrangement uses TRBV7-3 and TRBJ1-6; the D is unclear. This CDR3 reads CASSLDGNSPLHF. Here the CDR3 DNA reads TGTGCCAGCAGCTTAGACGGGAATTCACCCCTCCACTTT. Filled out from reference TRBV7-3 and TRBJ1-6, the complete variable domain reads GAGVSQTPSNKVTEKGKYVELRCDPISGHTALYWYRQSLGQGPEFLIYFQGTGAADDSGLPNDRFFAVRPEGSVSTLKIQRTERGDSAVYLCASSLDGNSPLHFGNGTRLTVT.